This T cell receptor beta chain was documented in a study of OX40 agonist ivuxolimab in advanced cancers. Study results and caveats: Fewer expanded clones were found on average in CD4+ than in CD8+ T cells. At 0.1 to 3.0 mg/kg, clonal expansion of CD4+ and CD8+ blood T cells had occurred by week 6.

This clone was picked up one time. The antigen is undetermined. Some clones are missing from TCRdb's copy, which holds only in-frame ones; the method was immunoSEQ multiplex PCR. Of about 85,000 clones listed, about 81% are singletons. The source of this sequence is an adult with an advanced solid tumor such as melanoma, head and neck, liver or kidney cancer. The material sequenced was CD4+ or CD8+ T cells sorted from blood, taken in a trial of the OX40 agonist ivuxolimab.

The CDR3 coding sequence is TGTGCCAGCAGCTTTGTAGAGGCGGGGAAGTCCTACGAGCAGTACTTC. It specifies CASSFVEAGKSYEQYF. V usage is TRBV13 and J usage is TRBJ2-7; D is perhaps TRBD2 (6 bases). Germline CDR1 is PRHDT and CDR2 is FYEKMQ (reference sequence). The CDR3 covers 16 residues. V was pared by 3 bases and J by 1 base, with 16 bases between.